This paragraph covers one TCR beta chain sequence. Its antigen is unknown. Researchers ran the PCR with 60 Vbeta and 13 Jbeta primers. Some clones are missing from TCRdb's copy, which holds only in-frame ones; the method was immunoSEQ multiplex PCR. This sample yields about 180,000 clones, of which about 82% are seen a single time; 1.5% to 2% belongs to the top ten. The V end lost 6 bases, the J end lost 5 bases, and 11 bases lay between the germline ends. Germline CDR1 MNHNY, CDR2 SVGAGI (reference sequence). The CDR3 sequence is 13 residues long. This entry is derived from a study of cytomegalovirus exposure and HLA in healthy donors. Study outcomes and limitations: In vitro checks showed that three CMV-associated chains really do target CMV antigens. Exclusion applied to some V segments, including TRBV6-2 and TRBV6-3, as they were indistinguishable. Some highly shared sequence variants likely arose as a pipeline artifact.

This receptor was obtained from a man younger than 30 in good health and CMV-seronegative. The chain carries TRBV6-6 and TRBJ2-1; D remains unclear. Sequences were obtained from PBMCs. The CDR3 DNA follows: TGTGCCAGCAGAACTTCCAATGACAATGAGCAGTTCTTC. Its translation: CASRTSNDNEQFF.